The next 14 T cell receptor beta chains were all read from a single sample in a study of cytomegalovirus exposure and HLA in healthy donors. PCR used 60 Vbeta primers and 13 Jbeta primers. The protocol was immunoSEQ multiplex PCR, while the TCRdb copy is restricted to in-frame clones and leaves out a portion. Of about 140,000 clones listed, 77% are singletons. The sequenced sample was PBMCs. These TCRs come from a woman in her 50s in good health and CMV-seronegative.

This clone was found once. The chain couples TRBV6-5 to TRBJ2-1, with TRBD1 matching 8 bases. Germline V CDR1 and CDR2: MNHEY, SVGAGI. V trimming: 6 bases; J trimming: 7 bases; junction bases outside the gene matches: 11. This CDR3 is built from 15 residues. The CDR3 region is CASRSWTGLENEQFF. The CDR3 DNA reads TGTGCCAGCAGGAGCTGGACAGGGTTGGAGAATGAGCAGTTCTTC.

V gene TRBV2 combines with J gene TRBJ1-4, with a weak D call TRBD1 (5 bases). In germline, CDR1 is SNHLY, CDR2 FYNNEI. With 6 bases removed from V and 8 bases from J, the gap between germline ends came to 10 bases. CDR3 size: 12 residues. CDR3 coding DNA: TGTGCCAGCAGAATTGGGGCCGAAAAACTGTTTTTT. Translating it yields CASRIGAEKLFF.

The chain couples TRBV5-8 to TRBJ1-6; TRBD1 is a possible D gene (5 bases). The CDR3 has 16 amino acids. Germline values: CDR1 SGHTS, CDR2 YDEGEE. Trimming stripped 0 bases from V and 0 bases from J, with 7 bases between. CDR3 nucleotide sequence: TGTGCCAGCAGCTTGGCAGGGTTCTCCTATAATTCACCCCTCCACTTT. It specifies CASSLAGFSYNSPLHF.

The chain carries TRBV4-3 and TRBJ1-2, with no clear D. The germline V gene has CDR1 LGHNA and CDR2 YSLEER. The CDR3 runs to 15 residues. V was shortened by 1 base and J by 2 bases, with 11 bases between the two germline ends. The CDR3 sequence: CASSQAHQRNYGYTF. The DNA for the CDR3 is TGCGCCAGCAGCCAAGCTCACCAGAGGAACTATGGCTACACCTTC.

The chain carries TRBV7-9 and TRBJ1-1, with D unclear. From germline, CDR1 is SEHNR and CDR2 FQNEAQ (reference sequence). The CDR3 runs to 13 residues. V lost 0 bases and J lost 1, with 3 bases in between. The CDR3 region has the DNA TGTGCCAGCAGCTTAGCGCGGAACACTGAAGCTTTCTTT. Translation: CASSLARNTEAFF.

Notes on this clone: Other DNA sequences of this sample code for an identical CDR3. This rearrangement joins TRBV18 to TRBJ2-5, with TRBD2 identical over 13 bases. V trimming: 3 bases; J trimming: 2 bases; junction bases outside the gene matches: 0. CDR1 and CDR2 from the germline V gene are KGHSH and LQKENI. The length of the CDR3 is 15 residues. In nucleotides, the CDR3 is TGTGCCAGCTCACCGGGACTAGCGGGGCAAGAGACCCAGTACTTC. This translates into CASSPGLAGQETQYF.

The chain combines TRBV7-3 with TRBJ1-4, with D maybe TRBD1 (5 bases). Trimming pared 2 bases from V and 10 bases from J, leaving 17 bases between. The CDR3 is made up of 15 amino acids. Per germline, CDR1 SGHTA and CDR2 FQGTGA. The DNA of the CDR3 is TGTGCCAGCAGCTTAGCGGGGACGGCCCATGGAAAACTGTTTTTT. Translating it yields CASSLAGTAHGKLFF.

The chain is built from TRBV13 and TRBJ2-7; no reliable D call. This CDR3 is built from 12 residues. Germline-derived CDR1 and CDR2 are PRHDT and FYEKMQ (reference sequence). The germline V and J ends were trimmed by 5 bases and 0 bases, with 5 bases remaining between them. The CDR3 nucleotides are TGTGCCAGCAGCGTGAGCTCCTACGAGCAGTACTTC. Translating gives CASSVSSYEQYF.

This clone was seen just once. This chain links TRBV27 with TRBJ1-2; D not certain. This CDR3 comprises 14 residues. CDR1 and CDR2 (germline): MNHEY, SMNVEV (reference sequence). Deletions cut 3 bases from V and 2 bases from J, with 10 bases between. CDR3 sequence (DNA): TGTGCCAGCAGTTTTGGCCGGGTAAACTATGGCTACACCTTC. Encoded protein: CASSFGRVNYGYTF.

The rearrangement joins TRBV10-1 to TRBJ2-1; 12 bases line up with TRBD2. CDR1 and CDR2 (germline): WNHNN, SYGVQD (reference sequence). The V and J ends lost 10 bases and 6 bases, in that order; junction bases with no gene match: 7. The CDR3 has 14 residues. The CDR3 protein is CATRASGGANEQFF. The CDR3 DNA is TGCGCCACTCGGGCTAGCGGGGGGGCCAATGAGCAGTTCTTC.

The chain couples TRBV6-4 to TRBJ1-5; no clear D. Trimming left V 4 bases short and J 1 base short, with 5 bases between. Germline V CDR1 and CDR2: MRHNA, SNTAGT. This CDR3 has 13 residues. CDR3 region: CASSVASNQPQHF. The DNA of the CDR3 is TGTGCCAGCAGTGTAGCCAGCAATCAGCCCCAGCATTTT.

This chain uses TRBV6-4 with TRBJ2-5; 8 bases align to TRBD2. CDR3 length: 15 residues. With V trimmed by 5 bases and J by 2 bases, 7 bases remained unmatched. Germline CDR1 and CDR2: MRHNA and SNTAGT. This CDR3 is CASSPGGGQQETQYF. The CDR3 DNA sequence: TGTGCCAGCAGTCCCGGGGGGGGTCAACAAGAGACCCAGTACTTC.

The chain links TRBV2 to TRBJ1-3, with D hard to call. The CDR3 has 15 residues. Between the trimmed V and J ends, which lost 0 bases and 0 bases, there was a span of 6 bases. The V gene's germline CDR1 is SNHLY and CDR2 FYNNEI. The CDR3 loop reads CASSEAGSSGNTIYF. The CDR3 nucleotides are TGTGCCAGCAGTGAAGCGGGCAGCTCTGGAAACACCATATATTTT.

In its sample, this clone was seen a few times. The gene calls are TRBV2 and TRBJ1-4; 7 bases map to TRBD1. Germline lookup yields CDR1 SNHLY and CDR2 FYNNEI. Germline trimming cut 6 bases from V and 5 bases from J; bases unmatched to any gene: 6. The CDR3 length is 14 residues. CDR3 residues: CASSPGGGNEKLFF. In DNA form, the CDR3 reads TGTGCCAGCAGCCCAGGGGGTGGAAATGAAAAACTGTTTTTT.